The clone carrying this T cell receptor (beta chain) was seen at least ten times. The antigen remains unidentified. The junction and the germline gene differ at one end; a read error may be behind it. It was with a sample-barcoded 5' primer and a J-beta primer mix that a second PCR of roughly 6 to 12 cycles was run. Every molecule of cDNA carried a tag from a template-switch adaptor with 12 random nucleotides. TCRdb recomputed calls from the 5' RACE reads with MiXCR, one row per CDR3 protein. Of approximately 1,700,000 distinct CDR3 sequences in the sample, about two fifths were seen once. This specimen comes from a study of blood T cells in healthy people across ages. About the study: Researchers report that template switching captured about one barcoded beta molecule per two T cells. Study-level points and caveats: Strong correlation existed between TCR beta diversity and naive T cell percentage. A greater number of naive CD4+ cells and higher diversity distinguished long-lived donors from aged donors.

The CDR3 is made up of 13 amino acids. Germline lookup yields CDR1 SGHRS and CDR2 YFSETQ. Sequenced material: blood. J is TRBJ2-4 and V is TRBV5-1; no clear D. The clonotype comes from a human donor in good health. The CDR3 sequence: CASSLSLKDIQYF. DNA of the CDR3: TGCGCCAGCAGCTTGTCTCTCAAAGACATTCAGTACTTC.